This T cell receptor (delta chain) originates from a study of Vδ1+ human thymocytes. Study conclusions and caveats: Thymic TRG and TRD repertoires appeared highly polyclonal, with Gaussian CDR3 length distributions. Roughly 22% of thymic delta-chain sequences were Vdelta2, with few Vdelta3, unlike blood Vdelta1+ controls.

In this sample, this clone turned up a few times. Its antigen is undetermined. Thymocytes were sorted as CD3+ TCRVdelta1+ TCRVdelta2- after alphabeta T cell depletion. Between roughly 98% and 99.6% of sorted thymocytes were Vdelta1+. The template was reverse-transcribed extracted RNA. Multiplex PCR used pooled V-gene forward primers and a constant-region reverse primer to amplify CDR3s. TCRdb called clones from the multiplex PCR reads again using CATT. Of 45,000 to 60,000 delta-chain clones listed, 15% were seen once; the top ten hold 0.5%. The CDR3 covers 21 residues. The V gene's germline CDR1 is TSWWSYY and CDR2 QGS. Trimming took 5 bases from V and 0 from J; bases not matched to a gene: 20.

This clonotype was obtained from a boy in the first two years of life who had congenital heart surgery. The sequencing sample was made of Vdelta1+ gamma-delta thymocytes from the thymus. Subset noted: FACS-sorted CD3+ TCRalphabeta- TCRVdelta1+ TCRVdelta2- thymocytes. The chain joins TRDV1 to TRDJ1; TRDD3 matches at 11 bases. Written as DNA, the CDR3 is TGTGCTCTTGGGAAGACCTTCCTACAAGGGACTGGGGGATATGACACCGATAAACTCATCTTT. This gives the protein CALGKTFLQGTGGYDTDKLIF.